This T cell receptor beta chain stems from a study of cytomegalovirus exposure and HLA in healthy donors. Some clones are missing from TCRdb's copy, which holds only in-frame ones; the method was immunoSEQ multiplex PCR. The sample has some 120,000 clones; 85% to 95% are singletons. Sequencing was done on a sample of PBMCs. This clonotype was sampled from a woman younger than 30 in good health and CMV-seronegative.

The CDR3 DNA reads as TGTGCCAGCAGTTTACATGGGGCTGGGACTGAAGCTTTCTTT. Its protein is CASSLHGAGTEAFF. The rearrangement uses TRBV27 and TRBJ1-1; D may be TRBD1 (5 bases). Trimming shortened V by 2 bases and J by 5 bases, and 12 bases separated the two germline ends. Germline V lookup: CDR1 MNHEY, CDR2 SMNVEV (reference sequence). The CDR3 sequence is 14 residues long.